The rows below give T cell receptor beta chains drawn from one sample of a study of cytomegalovirus exposure and HLA in healthy donors. Assay used: immunoSEQ multiplex PCR; TCRdb lists only in-frame clones, some missing. The sample has around 80,000 clones, approximately 78% seen once. Input material: PBMCs. The receptors were sampled from a man aged 40-55 years in good health and CMV-seronegative. Each CDR3 is given with its conserved first and last residue. The order of the fields is D gene, clone size, J gene, V gene, CDR3 DNA, CDR3 protein. A D gene is named only where the DNA matches it firmly. Only some rows state a clone size, as once, few, many or a class for expanded clones.

D gene: TRBD2
clone size: .
J gene: TRBJ2-5
V gene: TRBV4-3
CDR3 DNA: TGCGCCAGCAGCCTGACTATCCGGGGGGGTGGGCAAGAGACCCAGTACTTC
CDR3 protein: CASSLTIRGGGQETQYF

D gene: TRBD2
clone size: few
J gene: TRBJ2-7
V gene: TRBV7-6
CDR3 DNA: TGTGCCAGCAGCTTTCGCGGGAGTAAGTACGAGCAGTACTTC
CDR3 protein: CASSFRGSKYEQYF

D gene: TRBD1
clone size: .
J gene: TRBJ2-3
V gene: TRBV4-1
CDR3 DNA: TGCGCCAGCAGCAACAGCAGAGGACAGGGCGCAGATACGCAGTATTTT
CDR3 protein: CASSNSRGQGADTQYF

D gene: TRBD1
clone size: .
J gene: TRBJ1-4
V gene: TRBV11-2
CDR3 DNA: TGTGCCAGCAGCCCAGGGACAGGGGGAGAAAAACTGTTTTTT
CDR3 protein: CASSPGTGGEKLFF

D gene: .
clone size: .
J gene: TRBJ1-1
V gene: TRBV28
CDR3 DNA: TGTGCCAGCATCTTTGGGGCCCCGGGGGCTGAAGCTTTCTTT
CDR3 protein: CASIFGAPGAEAFF

D gene: TRBD1
clone size: .
J gene: TRBJ2-7
V gene: TRBV7-7
CDR3 DNA: TGTGCTAGCAGCCCGGGACAGGGTCCCCCCTACGAGCAGTACTTC
CDR3 protein: CASSPGQGPPYEQYF

D gene: .
clone size: once
J gene: TRBJ1-2
V gene: TRBV30
CDR3 DNA: TGTGCCTCAGACATCGACTATGGCTACACCTTC
CDR3 protein: CASDIDYGYTF

D gene: .
clone size: .
J gene: TRBJ1-4
V gene: TRBV19
CDR3 DNA: TGTGCCAGTAGGAAGCAGGGCTTTGCAACTAATGAAAAACTGTTTTTT
CDR3 protein: CASRKQGFATNEKLFF

D gene: TRBD2
clone size: .
J gene: TRBJ2-7
V gene: TRBV10-3
CDR3 DNA: TGTGCCATCAGCGCCCTTAGCGGGAGGGACGAGCAGTACTTC
CDR3 protein: CAISALSGRDEQYF

D gene: .
clone size: .
J gene: TRBJ2-2
V gene: TRBV27
CDR3 DNA: TGTGCCAGCAGTTGGACAGTCGGGGAGCTGTTTTTT
CDR3 protein: CASSWTVGELFF

D gene: .
clone size: few
J gene: TRBJ2-3
V gene: TRBV27
CDR3 DNA: TGTGCCAGCAGTTTATCGTCGGGGGATACGCAGTATTTT
CDR3 protein: CASSLSSGDTQYF

D gene: TRBD2
clone size: .
J gene: TRBJ2-5
V gene: TRBV30
CDR3 DNA: TGTGCCTGGAGTGTAGTGACGGGAGGGCGGGAGACCCAGTACTTC
CDR3 protein: CAWSVVTGGRETQYF

D gene: TRBD1
clone size: .
J gene: TRBJ1-5
V gene: TRBV28
CDR3 DNA: TGTGCCAGCAGGGGACAGGGTGTCGTAAATCAGCCCCAGCATTTT
CDR3 protein: CASRGQGVVNQPQHF

D gene: .
clone size: .
J gene: TRBJ1-2
V gene: TRBV30
CDR3 DNA: TGTGCCTGGAGTTCGACGACAGGCGCTGTATGGTTGTATGGCTACACCTTC
CDR3 protein: CAWSSTTGAVWLYGYTF

D gene: .
clone size: .
J gene: TRBJ1-3
V gene: TRBV12-5
CDR3 DNA: TGTGCTAGTGGTTTGGTCCCCCAGGGGTCTGGAAACACCATATATTTT
CDR3 protein: CASGLVPQGSGNTIYF

D gene: .
clone size: .
J gene: TRBJ2-7
V gene: TRBV7-2
CDR3 DNA: TGTGCCAGCAGCTTAGTAGCCGGTCTACTCTACGAGCAGTACTTC
CDR3 protein: CASSLVAGLLYEQYF

D gene: .
clone size: few
J gene: TRBJ2-5
V gene: TRBV6-6
CDR3 DNA: TGTGCCAGCAGACCAGCAGGGGAATGGACCCAGTACTTC
CDR3 protein: CASRPAGEWTQYF

D gene: .
clone size: .
J gene: TRBJ2-7
V gene: TRBV2
CDR3 DNA: TGTGCCACCAGTAGTTTGCGCGAGCAGTACTTC
CDR3 protein: CATSSLREQYF